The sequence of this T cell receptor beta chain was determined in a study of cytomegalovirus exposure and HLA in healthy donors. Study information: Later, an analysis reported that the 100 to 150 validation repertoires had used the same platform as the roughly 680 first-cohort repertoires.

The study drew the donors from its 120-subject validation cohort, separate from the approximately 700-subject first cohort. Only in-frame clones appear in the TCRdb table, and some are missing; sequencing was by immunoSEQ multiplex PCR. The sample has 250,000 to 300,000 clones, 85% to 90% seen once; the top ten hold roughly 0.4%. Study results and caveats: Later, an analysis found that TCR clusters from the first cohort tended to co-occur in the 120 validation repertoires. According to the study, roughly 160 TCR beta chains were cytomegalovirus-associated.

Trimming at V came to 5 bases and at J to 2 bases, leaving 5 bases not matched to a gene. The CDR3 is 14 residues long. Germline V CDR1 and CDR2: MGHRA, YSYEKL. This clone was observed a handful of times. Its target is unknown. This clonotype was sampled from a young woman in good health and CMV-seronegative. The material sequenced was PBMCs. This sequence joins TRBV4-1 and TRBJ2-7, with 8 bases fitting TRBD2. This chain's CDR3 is CASSLDGGAYEQYF. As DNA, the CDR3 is TGCGCCAGCAGCTTAGACGGGGGGGCCTACGAGCAGTACTTC.